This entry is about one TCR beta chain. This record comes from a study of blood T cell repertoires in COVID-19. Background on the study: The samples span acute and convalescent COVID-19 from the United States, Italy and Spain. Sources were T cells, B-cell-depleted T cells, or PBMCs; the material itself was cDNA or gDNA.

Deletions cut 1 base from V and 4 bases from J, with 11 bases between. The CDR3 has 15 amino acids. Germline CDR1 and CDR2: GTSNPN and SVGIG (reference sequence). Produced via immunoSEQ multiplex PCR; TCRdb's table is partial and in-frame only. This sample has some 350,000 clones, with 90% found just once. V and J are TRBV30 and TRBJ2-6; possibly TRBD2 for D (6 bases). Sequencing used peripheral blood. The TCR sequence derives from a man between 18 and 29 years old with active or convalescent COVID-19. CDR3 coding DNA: TGTGCCTGGAGTGAGTGGAGGGCCGGGGCCAACGTCCTGACTTTC. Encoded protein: CAWSEWRAGANVLTF.